The TCR beta chain described here comes from a study of cytomegalovirus exposure and HLA in healthy donors (dated by TCRdb to about 2017). About the study as a whole: The roughly 700 repertoires of the first cohort and the 120 or so validation repertoires were produced on the same platform, according to a later analysis. Besides the first cohort of approximately 670 subjects, a separate validation cohort made up of 120 different subjects was used. The study aimed to test whether signatures of past pathogen exposure could be identified by cataloging public T cell receptors. To predict cytomegalovirus infection status, the study combined high-throughput TCR immunosequencing, statistical association of individual TCRs with disease status, and machine learning.

From the cysteine through the phenylalanine, the CDR3 covers 17 amino acids. Only CDR3 DNA is held: 51 bases, read in frame from base 1. The germline V gene provides CDR1 SGHRS and CDR2 YFSETQ. The V end gives up 2 bases and the J end 9 bases, leaving 11 bases in the junction not matched to a gene. Library construction relied on the immunoSEQ multiplex PCR assay. The authors processed their data as follows. To diagnose cytomegalovirus status from the catalog of TCR beta chain sequences, a statistical classification framework was built. TCRdb provides this immuneACCESS table in a form limited to in-frame rearrangements. Some clones are lacking; in checked studies, under half of them reflect an unresolved V gene, and why the rest are absent is not known. V and J calls and clone size are as listed in that table; D and trimming were resolved from the DNA. This sample is represented by 150,000 to 200,000 clones; approximately 86% of them were singletons. In total, the top ten clones hold approximately 2.4% of the sample.

Points the paper makes about the study in general: The classifier was reported to diagnose cytomegalovirus status with high specificity and sensitivity in both the original cohort and the validation cohort. According to the authors, the approach could potentially be generalized to other disease states and immunological phenotypes. A later analysis lacked HLA typing for the validation cohort, so it scored co-occurrence in that cohort across all 110 or so repertoires. Across donors, most TCR sequences were observed very rarely, whereas some public TCRs were present in many individuals. In the study, some 180 TCR beta chains were listed as associated with cytomegalovirus. In vitro tests confirmed that a few of the cytomegalovirus-associated TCR beta chains recognize cytomegalovirus antigens. A later analysis found that TCRs clustered in the first cohort also tended to co-occur in the approximately 120 validation repertoires, with 90% to 95% of cluster scores above 0.

This clone has a single count. Its specific antigen is unknown. The sample holds no much larger clone one base away, and base qualities are not on file. Donors formed part of the validation cohort, which comprised 95 to 150 subjects and was distinct from the first cohort of some 700 subjects. The rearrangement joined TRBV5-1 to TRBJ2-2; TRBD2 matches 12 bases in the middle. The source material was PBMCs. This receptor was identified in a man aged 18 to 29 in good health and CMV-seropositive. CDR3 reads: CASSFLPSGGASRELFF. The DNA sequence is TGCGCCAGCAGCTTCCTACCTAGCGGGGGGGCGAGCCGGGAGCTGTTTTTT.